One sample yielded the 6 T cell receptor beta chains listed below, sequenced in a study of beta chain features in type 1 diabetes. The study reverse transcribed the entire isolated RNA, so it sequenced expressed TCRB transcripts. Profiling relied on immunoSEQ multiplex PCR, and the TCRdb table lists in-frame clones only, not all of them. In the table there are 900,000 or so clones, 15% to 20% of which are singletons. Sequencing was performed on naive CD4+ T cells from blood. The source is a woman between 18 and 29 years old in good health.

In nucleotides, the CDR3 is TGTGCCAGCAGTGTCTCCAACTACGAGCAGTACTTC. Protein sequence: CASSVSNYEQYF. The rearrangement uses TRBV2 and TRBJ2-7; D unresolved. CDR1 SNHLY and CDR2 FYNNEI come from the germline V gene. Trimming shortened V by 4 bases and J by 3 bases, and 7 bases separated the two germline ends. CDR3 size: 12 residues.

A few counts support this clone. V gene TRBV5-1 combines with J gene TRBJ2-5; D may be TRBD1 (5 bases). V was shortened by 0 bases and J by 3 bases, with 9 bases between the two germline ends. Germline V gene data show CDR1 as SGHRS and CDR2 as YFSETQ. The CDR3 sequence is 14 residues long. CDR3 nucleotide sequence: TGCGCCAGCAGCTTGGGCGGCAGGGAAGAGACCCAGTACTTC. Encoded protein: CASSLGGREETQYF.

This clone was found a few times. The V and J genes are TRBV2 and TRBJ1-5; D is unclear. CDR3 length equals 15 residues. Germline CDR1 is SNHLY and CDR2 is FYNNEI. V dropped 4 bases and J dropped 5 bases, with 15 bases sitting between them. This chain's CDR3 is CASSAREGVYQPQHF. CDR3 coding DNA: TGTGCCAGCAGTGCTAGGGAAGGAGTCTATCAGCCCCAGCATTTT.

This clone was seen only a few times. The V gene is TRBV7-2, the J gene TRBJ2-3, with D tentatively TRBD2 (6 bases). Germline-derived CDR1 and CDR2 are SGHTA and FQGNSA. The CDR3 extends over 16 amino acids. Trimming pared 1 base from V and 2 bases from J, leaving 13 bases between. The CDR3: CASSLVVLADTDTQYF. CDR3 nucleotide sequence: TGTGCCAGCAGCTTAGTGGTTTTAGCGGACACAGATACGCAGTATTTT.

This clone has only a few counts. The rearrangement joins TRBV7-2 to TRBJ2-2, with D hard to call. The germline CDR1 and CDR2 sequences are SGHTA and FQGNSA. The length of the CDR3 is 15 residues. Between the trimmed V and J ends, which lost 0 bases and 6 bases, there was a span of 11 bases. The chain's CDR3 is CASSLASGRPGELFF. CDR3 in DNA: TGTGCCAGCAGCTTAGCGTCGGGCCGCCCCGGGGAGCTGTTTTTT.

This clone was seen only a few times. The rearrangement joins TRBV27 to TRBJ2-1; TRBD2 matches at 11 bases. V lost 5 bases to trimming and J lost 4 bases; unmatched junction nucleotides: 7. Germline V CDR1 and CDR2: MNHEY, SMNVEV (reference sequence). The CDR3 totals 16 residues. The CDR3 nucleotides read TGTGCCAGCAGTGAAGGACTAGCGGGTTCATACAATGAGCAGTTCTTC. Protein product: CASSEGLAGSYNEQFF.